Given below is one T cell receptor beta chain in context. The sample originates from a study of blood T cell repertoires in COVID-19. About the research overall: The study drew acute and convalescent COVID-19 samples from the United States, Italy and Spain. Sources were T cells, B-cell-depleted T cells, or PBMCs; the material itself was cDNA or gDNA.

Source study methods: Nucleated cell counts were estimated from reference gene primer amplification. Here immunoSEQ multiplex PCR was the method, and the copy in TCRdb shows in-frame clones only, minus some. That table furnishes V, J and clone size, whereas the DNA furnished D and trimming. The data contain roughly 81,000 clones, over 70% of them singletons. Germline assignment: CDR1 LGHDT and CDR2 YNNKEL (reference sequence). CDR3 size: 13 residues. Trimming at V came to 6 bases and at J to 8 bases, leaving 4 bases not matched to a gene. The chain has TRBV3-1 (or the pseudogene TRBV3-2) and TRBJ1-4; 9 nucleotides agree with TRBD1. This receptor was taken from a man at least 80 years old with active or convalescent COVID-19. Sequenced input: peripheral blood. In nucleotides, the CDR3 is TGTGCCAGCAGGCGGACAGGGGACGAAAAACTGTTTTTT. Translated: CASRRTGDEKLFF.